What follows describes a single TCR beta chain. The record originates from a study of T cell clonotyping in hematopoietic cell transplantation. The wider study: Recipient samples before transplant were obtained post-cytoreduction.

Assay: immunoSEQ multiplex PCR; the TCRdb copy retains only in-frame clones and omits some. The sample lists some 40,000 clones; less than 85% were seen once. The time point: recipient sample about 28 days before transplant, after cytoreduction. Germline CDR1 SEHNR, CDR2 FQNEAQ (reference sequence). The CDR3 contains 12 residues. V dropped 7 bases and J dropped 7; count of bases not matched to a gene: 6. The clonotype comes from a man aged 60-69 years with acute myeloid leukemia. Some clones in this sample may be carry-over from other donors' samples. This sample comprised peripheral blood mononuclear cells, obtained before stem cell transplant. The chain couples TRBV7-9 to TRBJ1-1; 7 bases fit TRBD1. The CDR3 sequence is CASTLTGLEAFF. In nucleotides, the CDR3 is TGTGCCAGCACCCTGACAGGGCTTGAAGCTTTCTTT.